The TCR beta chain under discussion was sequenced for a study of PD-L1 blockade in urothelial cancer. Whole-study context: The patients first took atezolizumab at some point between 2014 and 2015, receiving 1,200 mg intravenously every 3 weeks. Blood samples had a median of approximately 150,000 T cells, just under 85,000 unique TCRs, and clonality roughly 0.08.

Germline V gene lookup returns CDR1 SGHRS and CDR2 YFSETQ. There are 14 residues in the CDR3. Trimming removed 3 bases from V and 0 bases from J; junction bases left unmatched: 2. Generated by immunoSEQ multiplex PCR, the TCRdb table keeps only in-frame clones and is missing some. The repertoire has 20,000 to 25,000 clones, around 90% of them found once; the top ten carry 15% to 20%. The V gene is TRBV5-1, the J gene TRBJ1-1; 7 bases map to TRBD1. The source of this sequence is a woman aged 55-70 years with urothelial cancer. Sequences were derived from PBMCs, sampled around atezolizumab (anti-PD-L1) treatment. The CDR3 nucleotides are TGCGCCAGCAGCTCGGACAGGTTGAACACTGAAGCTTTCTTT. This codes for CASSSDRLNTEAFF.